Presented here are 14 T cell receptor beta chains from one specimen sequenced in a study of graft-versus-host responses after intestinal transplantation. No antigen has been assigned to these receptors. Assay: immunoSEQ multiplex PCR; the TCRdb copy retains only in-frame clones and omits some. This table has around 90,000 clones, 80% to 95% appearing once. The sequencing used unstimulated CD4+ T cells sorted from spleen or lymph node cells, collected before intestinal transplant. The receptors derive from a human donor who received an intestinal transplant.

V is TRBV9 and J is TRBJ1-2, with TRBD1 matching over 7 bases. CDR3 length equals 14 residues. V lost 2 bases, J lost 5 bases, and 6 bases stayed unmatched. CDR1 is SGDLS and CDR2 is YYNGEE in the germline V gene. The CDR3 here is CASSVDRVGYGYTF. The CDR3 nucleotides read TGTGCCAGCAGCGTCGACAGGGTGGGGTATGGCTACACCTTC.

This clone has a handful of counts. The J gene is TRBJ2-5, the V gene TRBV11-2; TRBD2 agrees at 8 bases. Germline V gives CDR1 SGHAT, CDR2 FQNNGV. CDR3 length: 15 residues. The ends lost 0 bases at V and 4 bases at J; junction bases unmatched: 4. The CDR3 protein is CASSLDGRAAETQYF. The DNA for the CDR3 is TGTGCCAGCAGCTTAGACGGGAGGGCCGCAGAGACCCAGTACTTC. The variable domain in full, with the rest retrieved from reference TRBV11-2 and TRBJ2-5, is EAGVAQSPRYKIIEKRQSVAFWCNPISGHATLYWYQQILGQGPKLLIQFQNNGVVDDSQLPKDRFSAERLKGVDSTLKIQPAKLEDSAVYLCASSLDGRAAETQYFGPGTRLLVL.

The V gene is TRBV18, the J gene TRBJ2-3; D gene uncertain. Looked up from germline, CDR1 is KGHSH and CDR2 is LQKENI. V lost 2 bases, J lost 0 bases, and 9 bases lay in between. This CDR3 is built from 15 residues. The CDR3 sequence is CASSPTIGSTDTQYF. CDR3 nucleotides: TGTGCCAGCTCACCAACTATAGGAAGCACAGATACGCAGTATTTT.

The chain is built from TRBV19 and TRBJ2-6, with D maybe TRBD1 (6 bases). The CDR3 loop spans 14 amino acids. The germline V and J ends were trimmed by 4 bases and 3 bases, with 7 bases remaining between them. The germline gives CDR1 LNHDA, CDR2 SQIVND (reference sequence). CDR3 sequence (DNA): TGTGCCAGTAGTAGGGGGCGTGGGGCCAACGTCCTGACTTTC. It yields the protein CASSRGRGANVLTF.

The J gene is TRBJ2-1, the V gene TRBV11-3, with D unresolved. The CDR3 sequence is 14 residues long. With 0 bases removed from V and 8 bases from J, the gap between germline ends came to 11 bases. Germline CDR1 is SGHNT and CDR2 is YENEEA. The CDR3 DNA reads as TGTGCCAGCAGCTTAGAGGCAGGCAGCTATGAGCAGTTCTTC. Encoded protein: CASSLEAGSYEQFF.

On this clone: Different DNA sequences within this sample yield the same CDR3. The gene calls are TRBV4-1 and TRBJ1-2, with D possibly being TRBD1 (5 bases). Per the germline V gene, CDR1 is MGHRA and CDR2 is YSYEKL. V lost 0 bases and J lost 1, with 9 bases in between. This CDR3 contains 15 residues. CDR3 in DNA: TGCGCCAGCAGCCAAGACGGGACTGGTAACTATGGCTACACCTTC. As protein: CASSQDGTGNYGYTF.

The chain couples TRBV7-2 to TRBJ1-6; possibly TRBD1 for D (5 bases). The V gene's germline CDR1 is SGHTA and CDR2 FQGNSA. The CDR3 is made up of 16 amino acids. V lost 2 bases, J lost 7 bases, and 15 bases lay in between. The DNA for the CDR3 is TGTGCCAGCAGCTTAACGTGGACCCGGGGGAATTCACCCCTCCACTTT. Its protein is CASSLTWTRGNSPLHF.

The chain carries TRBV23-1 and TRBJ1-1; no clear D. TRBV23-1 is labeled an ORF, and its function is uncertain. The CDR3 consists of 15 residues. Between the trimmed V and J ends, which lost 8 bases and 0 bases, there was a span of 16 bases. CDR3 in amino acids: CASRPSCTMNTEAFF. The CDR3 coding sequence is TGCGCCAGCCGGCCCAGCTGCACTATGAACACTGAAGCTTTCTTT.

The CDR3 coding sequence is TGTGCCAGCAGTTTGGGCCCGGTGAATCAGCCCCAGCATTTT. Amino acids: CASSLGPVNQPQHF. The rearrangement links TRBV27 to TRBJ1-5; D unclear. Trimming cost V 3 bases and J 4 bases, with 10 bases left between them. Germline V gives CDR1 MNHEY, CDR2 SMNVEV (reference sequence). The CDR3 is 14 residues long.

Only a few counts were recorded for this clone. V usage is TRBV6-5 and J usage is TRBJ2-1, with 10 bases fitting TRBD1. This CDR3 comprises 15 residues. J gave up 3 bases and V 4 bases, and 3 bases lay outside the gene matches. Germline CDR1 reads MNHEY; CDR2 reads SVGAGI. CDR3 nucleotide sequence: TGTGCCAGCAGTTCCGACAGGGGGCTCTACAATGAGCAGTTCTTC. Amino acids: CASSSDRGLYNEQFF.

This clone was seen only a few times. The chain joins TRBV11-2 to TRBJ1-3; no firm D call. This CDR3 is built from 13 residues. V lost 4 bases to trimming and J lost 0 bases, with 4 bases between them. Per the germline V gene, CDR1 is SGHAT and CDR2 is FQNNGV. The CDR3 region is CASSSNSGNTIYF. CDR3 in DNA: TGTGCCAGCAGCTCAAACTCTGGAAACACCATATATTTT. Combining the CDR3 with reference TRBV11-2 and TRBJ1-3 gives the whole variable domain EAGVAQSPRYKIIEKRQSVAFWCNPISGHATLYWYQQILGQGPKLLIQFQNNGVVDDSQLPKDRFSAERLKGVDSTLKIQPAKLEDSAVYLCASSSNSGNTIYFGEGSWLTVV.

The V gene is TRBV4-2, the J gene TRBJ1-1; D not resolved. The CDR3 is 13 residues long. Germline CDR1 is LGHNA and CDR2 is YNFKEQ. The germline V and J ends were trimmed by 5 bases and 3 bases, with 10 bases remaining between them. The CDR3 reads CASSLAGYTEAFF. The DNA for the CDR3 is TGTGCCAGCAGCTTAGCGGGTTACACTGAAGCTTTCTTT.

The chain has TRBV5-1 and TRBJ2-7; no clear D. Germline CDR1 is SGHRS and CDR2 is YFSETQ. The germline V and J ends were trimmed by 5 bases and 0 bases, with 15 bases remaining between them. The CDR3 covers 15 residues. In DNA form, the CDR3 reads TGCGCCAGCAGGATGGACCATCATAGCTCCTACGAGCAGTACTTC. This gives the protein CASRMDHHSSYEQYF.

J is TRBJ2-3 and V is TRBV5-6; D gene uncertain. Germline V CDR1 and CDR2: SGHDT, YYEEEE. The V end was cut by 1 base, the J end by 9 bases, with 9 bases between. This CDR3 comprises 12 residues. The CDR3 DNA reads TGTGCCAGCAGCTTGAAGGCCCAAACGCAGTATTTT. As protein: CASSLKAQTQYF. Together with reference TRBV5-6 and TRBJ2-3, the CDR3 gives the full variable domain: DAGVTQSPTHLIKTRGQQVTLRCSPKSGHDTVSWYQQALGQGPQFIFQYYEEEERQRGNFPDRFSGHQFPNYSSELNVNALLLGDSALYLCASSLKAQTQYFGPGTRLTVL.